Listed below are T cell receptor beta chains from one sample, sequenced in a study of blood T cell repertoires in COVID-19. Generated by immunoSEQ multiplex PCR, the TCRdb table keeps only in-frame clones and is missing some. The sample holds 390,000 or so clones, 86% seen once. The sample consisted of peripheral blood. The receptors shown here come from a woman in her twenties or thirties with active or convalescent COVID-19. The CDR3 runs from the conserved cysteine through the conserved F or W. A D gene is named only where the DNA matches it firmly. Expanded clones are given a class, and other clones once, few, many or no size at all.

v_gene,abundance,d_gene,j_gene,CDR3nt,CDR3aa
TRBV6-1,once,TRBD1,TRBJ1-5,TGTGCCAGCAGTGAACACAGGGGAATGGACAATCAGCCCCAGCATTTT,CASSEHRGMDNQPQHF
TRBV7-8,.,.,TRBJ2-7,TGTGCCAGCAGCTTAGCTTTAGCGGAGATCTACGAGCAGTACTTC,CASSLALAEIYEQYF
TRBV7-9,.,.,TRBJ1-2,TGTGCCAGCCAGGCGAGGGCCCCGGATGACTATGGCTACACCTTC,CASQARAPDDYGYTF
TRBV2,.,TRBD2,TRBJ2-1,TGTGCCAGCAGATACTTAGCGGGAGACTACAATGAGCAGTTCTTC,CASRYLAGDYNEQFF
TRBV12-5,.,TRBD2,TRBJ2-1,TGTGCTAGTGGTTGGAGCGGGGGGGCTTCGGGAAAACAGTTCTTC,CASGWSGGASGKQFF
TRBV7-9,.,TRBD2,TRBJ2-7,TGTGCCAGCGGGGGGGCCTACGAGCAGTACTTC,CASGGAYEQYF
TRBV25-1,.,.,TRBJ1-4,TGTGCCAGCAGTGAATTCGCGGGGAGAGATGAAAAACTGTTTTTT,CASSEFAGRDEKLFF
TRBV28,.,.,TRBJ2-1,TGTGCCAGCAGCTCGACGTGGGGGCCCGGAAATGAGCAGTTCTTC,CASSSTWGPGNEQFF
TRBV5-1,.,.,TRBJ2-7,TGCGCCAGCAGTCCGCTAGTAGTCCGCGAGCAGTACTTC,CASSPLVVREQYF
TRBV10-2,many,.,TRBJ1-3,TGCGCCAGCAGTGAATGGCAGACTGGAAACACCATATATTTT,CASSEWQTGNTIYF
TRBV6-1,.,.,TRBJ2-7,TGTGCCAGCAGTGATCATCCCCCAGGGGGGCTGAACGAGCAGTACTTC,CASSDHPPGGLNEQYF
TRBV6-5,.,TRBD2,TRBJ2-7,TGTGCCACATATAGCGGGACCAACCCCGAGCAGTACTTC,CATYSGTNPEQYF
TRBV11-3,.,.,TRBJ2-1,TGTGCCAGCAGCTCTAGGGGGTCGGTAAACAATGAGCAGTTCTTC,CASSSRGSVNNEQFF
TRBV24-1,.,.,TRBJ1-2,TGTGCCACCAGTGAGGGGGGTGGAGGCTACACCTTC,CATSEGGGGYTF